The subject of this entry is one T cell receptor (beta chain). PCR employed 60 Vbeta and 13 Jbeta primers. The data were produced by immunoSEQ multiplex PCR, yet TCRdb's version contains in-frame clones alone and is incomplete. Seen here are about 240,000 clones, approximately 81% observed once, and the top ten hold around 8%. The CDR3 is made up of 12 amino acids. Germline V gene lookup returns CDR1 MNHNY and CDR2 SVGAGI (reference sequence). Trimming removed 2 bases from V and 15 bases from J, with 14 bases in between. The data were obtained in a study of cytomegalovirus exposure and HLA in healthy donors.

The origin of this receptor is a woman aged 55-75 years in good health and CMV-seropositive. Sequencing was carried out using PBMCs. V and J are TRBV6-6 and TRBJ1-5, with D hard to call. The CDR3 is CASSYADINRHF. The CDR3 bases are TGTGCCAGCAGTTACGCCGACATTAACCGGCATTTT.